This T cell receptor (beta chain) was captured in a study of T cell responses to AZD1222 COVID-19 vaccine. Repertoires were generated with immunoSEQ multiplex PCR, while TCRdb's copy carries only in-frame clones and drops some. The sample yields 90,000 to 120,000 clones, about 85% seen once. The CDR3 runs 14 residues. Germline trimming cut 6 bases from V and 2 bases from J; bases unmatched to any gene: 1. The germline CDR1 and CDR2 sequences are SNHLY and FYNNEI. The specimen comprised peripheral blood, sampled 28 days after the second AZD1222 dose. The TCR originated in an adult who received the AZD1222 COVID-19 vaccine. The V call is TRBV2, the J call TRBJ1-4, with 9 bases that match TRBD1. CDR3 in amino acids: CASRDRGTNEKLFF. The CDR3 DNA follows: TGTGCCAGCAGGGACAGGGGCACTAATGAAAAACTGTTTTTT.